Listed here are 14 T cell receptor beta chains from one sample, sequenced in a study of blood T cells in healthy people across ages. A sample-barcoded 5' primer and a J-beta primer mix were used in a second PCR of about 6 to 11 cycles. TCRdb fed the 5' RACE reads into MiXCR, producing one record per CDR3 protein. This sample has fewer than 700,000 distinct CDR3 sequences; 35% to 50% occur once, and the top ten carry 25% to 35%. The material sequenced was blood. The receptors derive from an elderly man in good health.

The chain is built from TRBV12-3 or TRBV12-4 and TRBJ2-7; D is perhaps TRBD1 (5 bases). The CDR3 is made up of 14 amino acids. Trimming stripped 8 bases from V and 2 bases from J, with 16 bases between. The CDR3 region has the DNA TGTGCCAGCTCCCGCCCAGGGCCACCCTACGAGCAGTACTTC. Protein product: CASSRPGPPYEQYF.

The V call is TRBV27, the J call TRBJ2-5; 8 bases are shared with TRBD1. CDR3 size: 16 residues. Trimming took 3 bases from V and 11 from J; bases not matched to a gene: 17. The germline V gene encodes CDR1 MNHEY and CDR2 SMNVEV (reference sequence). The CDR3, as DNA: TGTGCCAGCAGTTTCCTCCGGGACAGGAGGACGGGACGGCAGTACTTC. It encodes CASSFLRDRRTGRQYF.

The sample holds one count of this clonotype. One end of the junction varies from germline; a read error may be responsible. The CDR3 sequence: CAGRGLAGNNEQFF. In DNA form, the CDR3 reads TGCGCCGGCAGGGGACTAGCGGGAAACAATGAGCAGTTCTTC. The V gene is TRBV10-2, the J gene TRBJ2-1; 13 bases match TRBD2. Germline CDR1 and CDR2: WSHSY and SAAADI. This CDR3 region has 14 residues.

The chain carries TRBV12-3 or TRBV12-4 and TRBJ1-4; D gene ambiguous. The CDR3 loop spans 14 amino acids. V was clipped by 7 bases and J by 0 bases, with 9 bases between them. CDR3 region: CASKVHATNEKLFF. CDR3 DNA: TGTGCCAGCAAAGTCCACGCAACTAATGAAAAACTGTTTTTT.

A word on this clonotype: The germline gene is not matched at one end of the junction; a read error may be the cause. The chain carries TRBV20-1 and TRBJ2-2, with D possibly TRBD2 on 6 matching bases. Germline V gene sequence: CDR1 DFQATT, CDR2 SNEGSKA (reference sequence). CDR3 length: 13 residues. The CDR3 nucleotides are TGCAGTGCTGCGGGCAGAAACACCGGGGGGCTGTTTTTT. As protein: CSAAGRNTGGLFF.

This clonotype was detected ten times or more. The V gene is TRBV4-2, the J gene TRBJ1-6; possible D gene TRBD1, 5 bases. CDR1 is LGHNA and CDR2 is YNFKEQ in the germline V gene. The germline V and J ends were trimmed by 4 bases and 7 bases, with 14 bases remaining between them. This CDR3 contains 15 residues. The CDR3 loop reads CASSPSGPGNSPLHF. The CDR3 coding sequence is TGTGCCAGCAGCCCCTCAGGGCCGGGGAATTCACCCCTCCACTTT.

The rearrangement uses TRBV6-2 or TRBV6-3 and TRBJ2-1; D remains ambiguous. The CDR3 sequence is 12 residues long. V shed 4 bases and J shed 9 bases, with 10 bases lying between them. Per the germline V gene, CDR1 is MNHEY and CDR2 is SVGEGT. The CDR3: CASSFKEAEQFF. The DNA for the CDR3 is TGTGCCAGCAGTTTCAAAGAGGCTGAGCAGTTCTTC.

This clonotype was recorded many times. The V gene is TRBV29-1, the J gene TRBJ1-5; TRBD1 aligns across 7 bases. The CDR3 is made up of 15 amino acids. In germline, CDR1 is SQVTM, CDR2 ANQGSEA. V shed 6 bases and J 0 bases; nucleotides not matched to a gene: 8. CDR3 nucleotides: TGCAGCGTAGCTTCGACAGGGACTAGCAATCAGCCCCAGCATTTT. Its translation: CSVASTGTSNQPQHF.

To note about this clonotype: The junction shows a germline mismatch at one end, possibly a read error. The chain couples TRBV20-1 to TRBJ2-4, with 7 bases identical to TRBD1. The better agreement between TRBJ2-5 and the DNA end casts doubt on the J call. This CDR3 contains 16 residues. CDR1 and CDR2 from the germline V gene are DFQATT and SNEGSKA (reference sequence). The CDR3 DNA follows: TGCAGTGCTCCTACACAGGGGCCCAGCATCCAAGGGACCCAGTACTTC. Its protein is CSAPTQGPSIQGTQYF.

This clonotype was observed a few times. The chain joins TRBV6-2 or TRBV6-3 to TRBJ2-4; no reliable D call. CDR3 size: 17 residues. Germline V gives CDR1 MNHEY, CDR2 SVGEGT. V was shortened by 2 bases and J by 0 bases, with 14 bases between the two germline ends. The CDR3 DNA follows: TGTGCCAGCAGTTACCCCGAGGCGAGCCTAGCCAAAAACATTCAGTACTTC. Protein sequence: CASSYPEASLAKNIQYF.

A few counts support this clonotype. The CDR3 reads CASSAATSAGSKETQYF. The CDR3, as DNA: TGCGCCAGCAGTGCGGCGACTAGCGCCGGATCCAAAGAGACCCAGTACTTC. V gene TRBV10-1 combines with J gene TRBJ2-5; 8 bases map to TRBD2. The CDR3 is 17 residues long. The germline CDR1 and CDR2 sequences are WNHNN and SYGVQD (reference sequence). J was trimmed by 3 bases and V by 4 bases; bases with no gene match: 13.

Note on this clonotype: At one of its ends the junction is not consistent with the germline gene, which may arise from a read error. V and J are TRBV6-2 or TRBV6-3 and TRBJ2-7, with a tentative D call TRBD1 (5 bases). The CDR3 is 14 amino acids. Germline V gene data show CDR1 as MNHEY and CDR2 as SVGEGT. This CDR3 is CASSYTTVTYEQYF. The CDR3 nucleotides are TGCGCCAGCAGTTACACGACAGTGACCTACGAGCAGTACTTC.

With regard to this clonotype: A much larger clonotype is one base distant, so this may be a read error. V and J are TRBV10-3 and TRBJ2-7; D may correspond to TRBD1 or TRBD2 (5 bases each). Germline CDR1 ENHRY, CDR2 SYGVKD. This CDR3 has 15 residues. V gave up 2 bases and J gave up 4 bases, with 15 bases separating them. This chain's CDR3 is CAISEPGRALYEQYF. The CDR3 nucleotides are TGTGCCATCAGTGAGCCGGGGCGGGCCCTATACGAGCAGTACTTC.

The chain carries TRBV7-2 and TRBJ2-1; 13 positions agree with TRBD2. Germline V gene lookup returns CDR1 SGHTA and CDR2 FQGNSA. The CDR3 is 19 residues long. The trim removed 1 base at V and 2 bases at J, leaving 8 bases unmatched. CDR3 nucleotide sequence: TGTGCCAGCAGCTTAGACTCCCCGACTAGCGGGGGGCCCTACAATGAGCAGTTCTTC. Amino acids: CASSLDSPTSGGPYNEQFF.